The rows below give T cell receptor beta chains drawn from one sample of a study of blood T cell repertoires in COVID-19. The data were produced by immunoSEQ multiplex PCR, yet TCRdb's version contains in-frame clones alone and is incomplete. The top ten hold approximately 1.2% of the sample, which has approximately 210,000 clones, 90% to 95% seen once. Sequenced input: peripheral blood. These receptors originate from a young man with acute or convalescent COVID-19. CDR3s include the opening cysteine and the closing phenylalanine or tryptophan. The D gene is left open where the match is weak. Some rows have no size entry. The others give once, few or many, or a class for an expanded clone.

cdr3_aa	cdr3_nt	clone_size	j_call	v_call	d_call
CASSDQGLNTEAFF	TGTGCCAGTAGTGATCAGGGGCTAAACACTGAAGCTTTCTTT	NA	TRBJ1-1	TRBV19	NA
CAWGRAYEQYF	TGTGCCTGGGGACGCGCCTACGAGCAGTACTTC	NA	TRBJ2-7	TRBV30	NA
CASSLPGTSGPEQFF	TGTGCCAGCAGCTTACCCGGGACTAGCGGGCCGGAGCAGTTCTTC	NA	TRBJ2-1	TRBV7-9	TRBD2
CASSQDQGLDSPLHF	TGTGCCAGCAGCCAAGATCAGGGTCTGGATTCACCCCTCCACTTT	once	TRBJ1-6	TRBV14	NA
CASSQLSGTDGNQPQHF	TGCGCCAGCAGCCAGTTATCCGGGACAGACGGCAATCAGCCCCAGCATTTT	NA	TRBJ1-5	TRBV4-1	TRBD1
CASQPKTHSNQPQHF	TGTGCCAGCCAACCCAAGACTCATAGCAATCAGCCCCAGCATTTT	NA	TRBJ1-5	TRBV21-1	NA
CSARTSGGQETQYF	TGCAGCGCCCGGACTAGCGGGGGCCAAGAGACCCAGTACTTC	NA	TRBJ2-5	TRBV29-1	TRBD2
CAISEVAGFQNIQYF	TGTGCCATCAGTGAGGTAGCGGGCTTTCAAAACATTCAGTACTTC	NA	TRBJ2-4	TRBV10-3	TRBD2
CASSLWSRDRGTDTQYF	TGTGCCAGCAGTTTATGGTCCCGGGACAGGGGCACAGATACGCAGTATTTT	few	TRBJ2-3	TRBV27	TRBD1
CAWSRLGTGQYF	TGTGCCTGGAGTCGTCTGGGGACAGGCCAGTATTTT	NA	TRBJ2-3	TRBV30	TRBD1
CASSPTGQGGYEQYF	TGTGCCAGCTCACCAACGGGACAGGGTGGTTACGAGCAGTACTTC	NA	TRBJ2-7	TRBV18	TRBD1
CASSLVWREGRTDTQYF	TGTGCCAGCAGCTTAGTATGGCGGGAGGGCCGCACAGATACGCAGTATTTT	NA	TRBJ2-3	TRBV11-2	TRBD2
CASRGFGETQYF	TGTGCCAGCCGGGGGTTTGGAGAGACCCAGTACTTC	NA	TRBJ2-5	TRBV5-4	NA
CASRRDGANYGYTF	TGTGCCAGTAGGCGGGACGGGGCTAACTATGGCTACACCTTC	once	TRBJ1-2	TRBV19	NA
CASSGTGGFEQYF	TGTGCCAGCAGCGGGACAGGGGGCTTCGAGCAGTACTTC	NA	TRBJ2-7	TRBV7-6	TRBD1
CASSSGQGGSEQYF	TGCGCCAGCAGCTCCGGACAGGGTGGGAGCGAGCAGTACTTC	NA	TRBJ2-7	TRBV5-1	TRBD1
CSVDWDRWGEGEQFF	TGCAGCGTTGATTGGGATCGTTGGGGGGAGGGAGAGCAGTTCTTC	NA	TRBJ2-1	TRBV29-1	TRBD2
CATKKGTGTDTQYF	TGTGCCACCAAAAAAGGAACAGGCACAGATACGCAGTATTTT	NA	TRBJ2-3	TRBV27	NA
CSVGGTGLGELFF	TGCAGCGTCGGTGGGACAGGGCTCGGGGAGCTGTTTTTT	NA	TRBJ2-2	TRBV29-1	TRBD1
CASSESWPSEKLFF	TGCGCCAGCAGTGAGTCTTGGCCCAGTGAAAAACTGTTTTTT	NA	TRBJ1-4	TRBV10-1	NA
CASSNQVAGTEAFF	TGTGCCAGCAGCAATCAGGTCGCGGGCACTGAAGCTTTCTTT	NA	TRBJ1-1	TRBV3-1/TRBV3-2	NA
CASSPQGAGGANVLTF	TGTGCCAGCAGCCCGCAGGGGGCAGGAGGGGCCAACGTCCTGACTTTC	NA	TRBJ2-6	TRBV7-2	TRBD1
CAWSGGRDYEQYF	TGTGCCTGGAGTGGGGGCAGAGATTACGAGCAGTACTTC	NA	TRBJ2-7	TRBV30	NA
CALWEQGGNYMNTEAFF	TGTGCCCTTTGGGAACAGGGCGGAAATTATATGAACACTGAAGCTTTCTTT	NA	TRBJ1-1	TRBV30	NA
CASSPTTGYEQYF	TGTGCCAGCTCACCTACGACAGGGTACGAGCAGTACTTC	NA	TRBJ2-7	TRBV18	TRBD1
CASSLGNSGSNEQFF	TGTGCCAGCAGCTTGGGTAATAGCGGGAGCAATGAGCAGTTCTTC	NA	TRBJ2-1	TRBV5-4	TRBD2
CASSPRDWDNEQFF	TGCGCCAGCAGCCCTCGGGACTGGGACAATGAGCAGTTCTTC	NA	TRBJ2-1	TRBV5-1	NA
CASSQDPGRKGANTDTQYF	TGCGCCAGCAGCCAAGATCCGGGGCGGAAGGGGGCGAACACAGATACGCAGTATTTT	NA	TRBJ2-3	TRBV4-1	TRBD1